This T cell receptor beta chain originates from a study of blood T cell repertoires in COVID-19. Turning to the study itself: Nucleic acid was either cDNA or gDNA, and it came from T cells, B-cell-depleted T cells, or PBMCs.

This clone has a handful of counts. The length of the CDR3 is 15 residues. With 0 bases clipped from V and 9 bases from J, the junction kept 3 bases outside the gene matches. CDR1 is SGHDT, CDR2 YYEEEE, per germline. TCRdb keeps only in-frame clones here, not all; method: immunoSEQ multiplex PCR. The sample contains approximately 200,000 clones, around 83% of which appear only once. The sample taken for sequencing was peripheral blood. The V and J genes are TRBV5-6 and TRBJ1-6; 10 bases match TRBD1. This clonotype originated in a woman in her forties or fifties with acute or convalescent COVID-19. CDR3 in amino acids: CASSLAGTGVSPLHF. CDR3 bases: TGTGCCAGCAGCTTGGCCGGGACAGGGGTTTCACCCCTCCACTTT.